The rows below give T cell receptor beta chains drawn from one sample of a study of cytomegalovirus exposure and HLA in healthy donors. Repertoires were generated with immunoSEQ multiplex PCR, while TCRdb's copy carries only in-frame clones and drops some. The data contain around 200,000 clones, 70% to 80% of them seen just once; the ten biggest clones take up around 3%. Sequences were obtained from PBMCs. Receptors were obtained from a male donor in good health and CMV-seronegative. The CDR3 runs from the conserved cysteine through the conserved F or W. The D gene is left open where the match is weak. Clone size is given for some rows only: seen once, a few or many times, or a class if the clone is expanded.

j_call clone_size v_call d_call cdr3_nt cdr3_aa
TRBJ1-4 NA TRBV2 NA TGTGCCAGCAGTGACCAGAGACTCGGGACTAATGAAAAACTGTTTTTT CASSDQRLGTNEKLFF
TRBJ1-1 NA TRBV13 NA TGTGCCAGCAGCTTAAGAGGGAACACTGAAGCTTTCTTT CASSLRGNTEAFF
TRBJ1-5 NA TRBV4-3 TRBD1 TGCGCCAGCAGCCAGGCTTACTACAGGGGCCAAGGGCAGCCCCAGCATTTT CASSQAYYRGQGQPQHF
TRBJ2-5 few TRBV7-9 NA TGTGCCAGCAGCTTAGCCCCCGCGCTAACAGGGAGCCGAGAGACCCAGTACTTC CASSLAPALTGSRETQYF
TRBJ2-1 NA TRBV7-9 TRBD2 TGTGCCAGCAGCTACCGGGAGGACCCCTTTGGTGAGCAGTTCTTC CASSYREDPFGEQFF
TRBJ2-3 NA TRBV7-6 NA TGTGCCAGCAGCCCCACCAACTTCGATACGCAGTATTTT CASSPTNFDTQYF
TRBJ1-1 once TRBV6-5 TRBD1 TGTGCCAGCAGTTACTCGTCCGGGGACAGGGGGGCTTTCTTT CASSYSSGDRGAFF
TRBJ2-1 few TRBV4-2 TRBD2 TGTGCCAGCGCGGGGGTAACTGAGCAGTTCTTC CASAGVTEQFF
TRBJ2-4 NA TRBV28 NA TGTGCCAGCCTGACCGCAGGGTCGGACAAAAACATTCAGTACTTC CASLTAGSDKNIQYF
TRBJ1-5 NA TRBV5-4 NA TGTGCCAGCAGCTTGGACACCAATCAGCCCCAGCATTTT CASSLDTNQPQHF
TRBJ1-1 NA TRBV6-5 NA TGTGCCAGCAGTTACGGGCAGAACACTGAAGCTTTCTTT CASSYGQNTEAFF
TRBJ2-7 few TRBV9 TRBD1 TGTGCCAGCAGCGCGAGCACTACAGGGGGCATCTACGAGCAGTACTTC CASSASTTGGIYEQYF
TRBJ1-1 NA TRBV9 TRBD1 TGTGCCAGCAGCCCCACAGGGACAGCGGACACTGAAGCTTTCTTT CASSPTGTADTEAFF
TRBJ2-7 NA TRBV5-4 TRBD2 TGTGCCAGCAGCTGGGGGGCTAGCGGGACCTACGAGCAGTACTTC CASSWGASGTYEQYF
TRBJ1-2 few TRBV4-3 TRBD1 TGCGCCAGCAGCCGGGGGGACAGGGACCTATATGGCTACACCTTC CASSRGDRDLYGYTF
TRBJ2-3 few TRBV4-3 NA TGCGCCAGCAGCCAAGGAATAGGAGGAGATACGCAGTATTTT CASSQGIGGDTQYF
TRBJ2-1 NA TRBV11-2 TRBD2 TGTGCCAGCAGCTTACTAGCGGGAGGGCAATCCTACAATGAGCAGTTCTTC CASSLLAGGQSYNEQFF
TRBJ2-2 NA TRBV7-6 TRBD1 TGTGCCAGCAGCTTAGCGAGGGGGCCACACTTTAATCTGAACACCGGGGAGCTGTTTTTT CASSLARGPHFNLNTGELFF
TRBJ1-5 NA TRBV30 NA TGTGCCTGGAGTGTAAGTCGGGGGGGGATAAGCAATCAGCCCCAGCATTTT CAWSVSRGGISNQPQHF
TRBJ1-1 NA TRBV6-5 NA TGTGCCAGCAGTTACACAAATAAGAACACTGAAGCTTTCTTT CASSYTNKNTEAFF
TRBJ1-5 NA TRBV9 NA TGTGCCAGCAGCCCCCGCGGGGATAGCAATCAGCCCCAGCATTTT CASSPRGDSNQPQHF
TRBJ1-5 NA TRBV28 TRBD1 TGTGCCAGCAGTTTAAAGGGACAGGGGGCCGATCAGCCCCAGCATTTT CASSLKGQGADQPQHF
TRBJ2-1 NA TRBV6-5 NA TGTGCCAGCAGTTACGGGGGGACGGCCTACAATGAGCAGTTCTTC CASSYGGTAYNEQFF
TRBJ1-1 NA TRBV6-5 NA TGTGCCAGCAGTATTTCCAGGGTGCCCACTGAAGCTTTCTTT CASSISRVPTEAFF
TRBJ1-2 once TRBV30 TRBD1 TGTGCCTGGAGTGTCCTGGACAGGGGGCGGATATCCTTC CAWSVLDRGRISF
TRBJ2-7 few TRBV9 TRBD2 TGTGCCAGCAGCGTAGACAGCGGGGGGTACGAGCAGTACTTC CASSVDSGGYEQYF
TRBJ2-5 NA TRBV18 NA TGTGCCAGCTCACCCGGGATCCATGTAGAGACCCAGTACTTC CASSPGIHVETQYF
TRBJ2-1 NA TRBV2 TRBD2 TGTGCCAGCAGTTATGGGGGGACTAGCGGGAGGAATGAGCAGTTCTTC CASSYGGTSGRNEQFF
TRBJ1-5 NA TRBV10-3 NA TGTGCCACCTGGGGGGGGGTTTCGGGCAATCAGCCCCAGCATTTT CATWGGVSGNQPQHF
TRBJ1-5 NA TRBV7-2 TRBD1 TGTGCCAGCAACAACAGGGGGCTGGGCCAGCCCCAGCATTTT CASNNRGLGQPQHF
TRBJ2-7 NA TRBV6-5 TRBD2 TGTGCCAGCAGTGTTGGCGGGGGGTACGAGCAGTACTTC CASSVGGGYEQYF
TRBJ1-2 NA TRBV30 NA TGTGCCTGGAGTGTACACAGGGAGACTGGCTACACCTTC CAWSVHRETGYTF
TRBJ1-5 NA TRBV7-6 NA TGTGCCAGCAGCTTAGAAGGAGTAAGCAATCAGCCCCAGCATTTT CASSLEGVSNQPQHF
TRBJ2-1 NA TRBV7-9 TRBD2 TGTGCCAGCAGCGTGCCGGGACTAGCGGGGATTAGTGAGCAGTTCTTC CASSVPGLAGISEQFF
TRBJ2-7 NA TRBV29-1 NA TGCAGCGTTAGGTTTCGGGACACCCCCTACGAGCAGTACTTC CSVRFRDTPYEQYF
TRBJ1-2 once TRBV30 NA TGTGCCTGGAGTCCACGAGGCTATGGCTACACCTTC CAWSPRGYGYTF
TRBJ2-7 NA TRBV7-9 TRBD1 TGTGCCAGCAGCTTATTCACAGGGGCCCCGCTAGGCGAGCAGTACTTC CASSLFTGAPLGEQYF
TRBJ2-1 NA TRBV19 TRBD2 TGTGCCAGTAGTATTAGTTGGACTAGCGGGCACAATGAGCAGTTCTTC CASSISWTSGHNEQFF
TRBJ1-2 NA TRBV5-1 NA TGCGCCAGCAGCTTTCGACAGTCTGGCTACACCTTC CASSFRQSGYTF
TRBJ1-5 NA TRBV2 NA TGTGCCAGGACCGGGACAAGCAATCAGCCCCAGCATTTT CARTGTSNQPQHF
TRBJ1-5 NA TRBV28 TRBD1 TGTGCCAGCAGTTTATCGGGGACAGGGGCTCAGCCCCAGCATTTT CASSLSGTGAQPQHF
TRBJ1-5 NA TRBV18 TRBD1 TGTGCCAGCTCCGCCGGGACAGGGAATCAGCCCCAGCATTTT CASSAGTGNQPQHF
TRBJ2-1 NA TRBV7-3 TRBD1 TGTGCCAGCAGCTTGGACAGGGGAAACTACAATGAGCAGTTCTTC CASSLDRGNYNEQFF
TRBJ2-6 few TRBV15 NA TGTGCCACCAGCAGAGATTTCCAAGGGGCCAACGTCCTGACTTTC CATSRDFQGANVLTF
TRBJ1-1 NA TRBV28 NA TGTGCCAGCGGCGGGAGGTTGAACACTGAAGCTTTCTTT CASGGRLNTEAFF
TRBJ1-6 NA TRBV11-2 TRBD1 TGTGCCAGCAGCCCCCAACAGGGGGAATCCTATAATTCACCCCTCCACTTT CASSPQQGESYNSPLHF
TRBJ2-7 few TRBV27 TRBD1 TGTGCCAGCAGTTTAACCGGGACAGGGGGCTCACAGCAGTACTTC CASSLTGTGGSQQYF
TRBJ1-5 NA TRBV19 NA TGTGCCACTAGAGAGGGTTATCAGCCCCAGCATTTT CATREGYQPQHF
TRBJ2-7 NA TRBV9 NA TGTGCCAGCAGCGCCCGAGGAGACTACGAGCAGTACTTC CASSARGDYEQYF
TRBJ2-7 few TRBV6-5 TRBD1 TGTGCCAGCAGGCTACAGGGGGCTCGGTACGAGCAGTACTTC CASRLQGARYEQYF
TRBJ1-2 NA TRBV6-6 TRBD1 TGTGCCAGCAGTTACTTTGACAGGGGCGACGGCTACACCTTC CASSYFDRGDGYTF
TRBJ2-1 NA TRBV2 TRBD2 TGTGCCAGCACCGACCCCTTGGGACTAGCGCATTACAATGAGCAGTTCTTC CASTDPLGLAHYNEQFF
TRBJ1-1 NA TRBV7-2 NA TGTGCCAGCAGCTTAGCCGTATGGTCAGGGGAAGCTTTCTTT CASSLAVWSGEAFF